The 21 T cell receptor beta chains below all came from one sample that was sequenced in a study of Ad26.COV2.S vaccination and SARS-CoV-2 variants listed by TCRdb under 2021. The sample's time point, from its label and the paper: individuals recovered from natural SARS-CoV-2 infection. The library was made by the immunoSEQ multiplex PCR assay. The immuneACCESS repertoire file appears here via TCRdb, limited to in-frame rearrangements. These files lack a portion of the clones; in checked studies, under half of the deficit traces to unresolved V genes, and the cause of the others is not known. This sample comprises over 110,000 clones, 86% of them detected only once. The ten most abundant clones make up around 5.1% of the sample. Sequencing was performed on peripheral blood, taken after recovery from COVID-19. Receptors originate from a human donor who had recovered from COVID-19.

The chain uses TRBV12-3 or TRBV12-4 and TRBJ2-7; D not resolved. The CDR3 is made up of 13 amino acids. V lost 5 bases to trimming and J lost 2 bases, with 10 bases between them. CDR3 nucleotides: TGTGCCAGCAGTCACGCTCCAACCTACGAGCAGTACTTC. This gives the protein CASSHAPTYEQYF.

This chain links TRBV15 with TRBJ2-1, with 10 bases fitting TRBD2. From germline, CDR1 is LNHNV and CDR2 YYDKDF (reference sequence). Germline trimming cut 11 bases from V and 4 bases from J; bases unmatched to any gene: 5. The CDR3 totals 13 residues. In DNA form, the CDR3 reads TGTGCCGTCACTAGCGGGGAATACAATGAGCAGTTCTTC. It is translated as CAVTSGEYNEQFF.

The V and J genes are TRBV2 and TRBJ1-3; TRBD1 matches at 10 bases. CDR1 and CDR2 from the germline V gene are SNHLY and FYNNEI. V lost 4 bases to trimming and J lost 7 bases; unmatched junction nucleotides: 7. The CDR3 length is 15 residues. CDR3 DNA sequence: TGTGCCAGCAGTGGGGACAGGGGAGAGTTGAACACCATATATTTT. Amino acid sequence: CASSGDRGELNTIYF.

The chain employs TRBV30 and TRBJ1-1; D may be TRBD1 (5 bases). CDR1 is GTSNPN and CDR2 is SVGIG in the germline V gene (reference sequence). This CDR3 has 13 residues. Trimming removed 1 base from V and 7 bases from J, with 13 bases in between. DNA for the CDR3: TGTGCCTGGAGTGAGAGTCAGGGCCTTGAAGCTTTCTTT. Translating gives CAWSESQGLEAFF.

The J gene is TRBJ1-4, the V gene TRBV12-3 or TRBV12-4; D is possibly TRBD1 (5 bases). Trimming pared 3 bases from V and 5 bases from J, leaving 7 bases between. The CDR3 is 13 residues long. The CDR3 is CASSFGGNEKLFF. The CDR3 DNA sequence: TGTGCCAGCAGTTTTGGGGGAAATGAAAAACTGTTTTTT.

The chain carries TRBV25-1 and TRBJ2-2; D uncertain. Trimming removed 8 bases at V and 4 bases at J, with 11 bases between. CDR3 size: 13 residues. Germline V CDR1 and CDR2: MGHDK, SYGVNS. The DNA for the CDR3 is TGTGCCAGCGGGGTAGGGATCACCGGGGAGCTGTTTTTT. Translating it yields CASGVGITGELFF.

The chain recombines TRBV28 with TRBJ1-2; D gene ambiguous. V lost 4 bases, J lost 5 bases, and 8 bases lay in between. Germline loops: CDR1 MDHEN, CDR2 SYDVKM. This CDR3 contains 12 residues. The CDR3 reads CASSSQEYGYTF. The CDR3 DNA follows: TGTGCCAGCAGTTCCCAAGAGTATGGCTACACCTTC.

The chain uses TRBV28 and TRBJ1-5; D is undetermined. The V and J ends lost 3 bases and 5 bases respectively, with 8 bases between them. The CDR3 runs 13 residues. The germline CDR1 and CDR2 sequences are MDHEN and SYDVKM. The CDR3 loop is CASSFEVYQPQHF. For the CDR3, the DNA is TGTGCCAGCAGTTTCGAGGTTTATCAGCCCCAGCATTTT.

The chain links TRBV29-1 to TRBJ1-6; the match to TRBD1 covers 7 bases. The CDR3 extends over 14 amino acids. With V trimmed by 4 bases and J by 9 bases, 9 bases remained unmatched. Germline V gene lookup returns CDR1 SQVTM and CDR2 ANQGSEA. CDR3 amino acids: CSVGRQGDGSPLHF. CDR3 nucleotide sequence: TGCAGCGTTGGGAGGCAGGGGGACGGTTCACCCCTCCACTTT.

This chain links TRBV28 with TRBJ2-1, with D possibly TRBD1 on 6 matching bases. Germline V CDR1 and CDR2: MDHEN, SYDVKM. This CDR3 is 16 amino acids long. Trimming pared 6 bases from V and 4 bases from J, leaving 19 bases between. CDR3 in amino acids: CASRTGHLEGYNEQFF. CDR3 DNA sequence: TGTGCCAGCAGAACGGGACATCTCGAAGGTTACAATGAGCAGTTCTTC.

This sequence joins TRBV29-1 and TRBJ1-2; D is undetermined. The V and J ends lost 4 bases and 8 bases respectively, with 14 bases between them. Germline V gives CDR1 SQVTM, CDR2 ANQGSEA. The CDR3 extends over 12 amino acids. The CDR3 is CSVAGPTGGYTF. The CDR3 DNA sequence: TGCAGCGTTGCCGGGCCTACGGGGGGCTACACCTTC.

This sequence joins TRBV7-2 and TRBJ1-2; D is unresolved. The length of the CDR3 is 14 residues. The V and J ends lost 3 bases and 5 bases respectively, with 13 bases between them. Germline V gives CDR1 SGHTA, CDR2 FQGNSA. The CDR3 nucleotides read TGTGCCAGCAGCTTTTCAGGCAGCAAATATGGCTACACCTTC. Translating gives CASSFSGSKYGYTF.

The chain uses TRBV27 and TRBJ1-1, with D unresolved. This CDR3 has 13 amino acids. Trimming stripped 5 bases from V and 0 bases from J, with 7 bases between. The germline gives CDR1 MNHEY, CDR2 SMNVEV (reference sequence). The CDR3 nucleotides read TGTGCCAGCAGTCCCGGTTTGAACACTGAAGCTTTCTTT. Translating gives CASSPGLNTEAFF.

The J gene is TRBJ1-1, the V gene TRBV29-1, with 7 bases identical to TRBD1. Trimming cost V 6 bases and J 8 bases; bases outside gene matches: 21. There are 16 residues in the CDR3. The germline V gene has CDR1 SQVTM and CDR2 ANQGSEA. CDR3 sequence: CSVESDRAGVVNEAFF. CDR3 coding DNA: TGCAGCGTAGAAAGTGACAGGGCCGGGGTGGTAAACGAAGCTTTCTTT. The variable domain in full, completed from reference TRBV29-1 and TRBJ1-1, reads SAVISQKPSRDICQRGTSLTIQCQVDSQVTMMFWYRQQPGQSLTLIATANQGSEATYESGFVIDKFPISRPNLTFSTLTVSNMSPEDSSIYLCSVESDRAGVVNEAFFGQGTRLTVV.

This chain uses TRBV27 with TRBJ2-1, with D unclear. This CDR3 is built from 15 residues. Deletions cut 6 bases from V and 8 bases from J, with 20 bases between. Germline V lookup: CDR1 MNHEY, CDR2 SMNVEV (reference sequence). In DNA form, the CDR3 reads TGTGCCAGCAGACCAACCCAGGTTGTATTGTATGAGCAGTTCTTC. Translating gives CASRPTQVVLYEQFF.

CDR3 bases: TGTGCCAGCAGCTTGGGAACTGACGGACTTTATGGCTACACCTTC. It encodes CASSLGTDGLYGYTF. This chain uses TRBV5-4 with TRBJ1-2, with D unresolved. This CDR3 has 15 amino acids. Trimming cost V 0 bases and J 5 bases, with 14 bases left between them. Germline CDR1 is SGHNT and CDR2 is YYREEE (reference sequence).

The chain recombines TRBV18 with TRBJ1-2; 9 bases line up with TRBD1. The trim removed 8 bases at V and 5 bases at J, leaving 6 bases unmatched. Germline V gene lookup returns CDR1 KGHSH and CDR2 LQKENI. The CDR3 runs 13 residues. CDR3 loop: CASTAGTGYGYTF. The CDR3 DNA reads TGTGCCAGCACGGCCGGGACAGGGTATGGCTACACCTTC. The full variable domain, rest sourced from reference TRBV18 and TRBJ1-2, is NAGVMQNPRHLVRRRGQEARLRCSPMKGHSHVYWYRQLPEEGLKFMVYLQKENIIDESGMPKERFSAEFPKEGPSILRIQQVVRGDSAAYFCASTAGTGYGYTFGSGTRLTVV.

The V gene is TRBV7-2, the J gene TRBJ2-3, with a tentative D call TRBD2 (6 bases). The CDR3 is 17 amino acids. The V and J ends lost 1 base and 1 base respectively, with 15 bases between them. Germline CDR1 reads SGHTA; CDR2 reads FQGNSA. CDR3 nucleotides: TGTGCCAGCAGCTTAGTCGGAGGAGGGACGGGCACAGATACGCAGTATTTT. Translation: CASSLVGGGTGTDTQYF.

V usage is TRBV4-1 and J usage is TRBJ2-7; D not certain. CDR3 length: 14 residues. The V end lost 1 base, the J end lost 0 bases, and 7 bases lay between the germline ends. In germline, CDR1 is MGHRA, CDR2 YSYEKL. CDR3 loop: CASSQAPASYEQYF. DNA for the CDR3: TGCGCCAGCAGCCAAGCCCCCGCCTCCTACGAGCAGTACTTC.

The V call is TRBV14, the J call TRBJ2-7, with no clear D. In germline, CDR1 is SGHDN, CDR2 FVKESK. The CDR3 extends over 13 amino acids. V was pared by 3 bases and J by 6 bases, with 12 bases between. CDR3: CASSQGLASEQYF. The CDR3, as DNA: TGTGCCAGCAGCCAGGGTCTTGCATCCGAGCAGTACTTC.

The V call is TRBV2, the J call TRBJ2-1; D perhaps matches TRBD2 (7 bases). Germline assignment: CDR1 SNHLY and CDR2 FYNNEI. CDR3 size: 14 residues. The V gene lost 4 bases and the J gene lost 2 bases, with 9 bases spanning the gap. This chain's CDR3 is CASSGGGTYNEQFF. The CDR3 nucleotides read TGTGCCAGCAGTGGCGGGGGCACCTACAATGAGCAGTTCTTC.